Each of the 2 T cell receptor beta chains below was sequenced from the same sample in a study of glioma-infiltrating T cells. Amplification of TCR alpha and beta CDR3 regions from RNA used iRepertoire nested multiplex PCR. TCRdb re-analysed the multiplex PCR reads in MiXCR, keeping a single row per CDR3 protein. The repertoire holds roughly 100,000 distinct CDR3 sequences, with approximately 39% as singletons. Material for sequencing was glioma tissue, nonneoplastic brain tissue, or PBMCs (not recorded which). All receptors derive from a human donor with low-grade glioma or glioblastoma, undergoing nonglioma brain surgery, or in good health (not recorded which).

There are many counts of this clonotype. The chain is built from TRBV5-1 and TRBJ2-5; TRBD2 is a possible D gene (6 bases). CDR3 length: 15 amino acids. Germline CDR1 is SGHRS and CDR2 is YFSETQ. The V gene lost 4 bases and the J gene lost 1 base, with 14 bases spanning the gap. The CDR3 sequence: CASSLIGGVQETQYF. In DNA, the CDR3 is TGCGCCAGCAGCCTAATTGGCGGGGTCCAAGAGACCCAGTACTTC.

This clonotype has only one observation. A read error may be the cause here, since a much bigger clone is one base away. This sequence joins TRBV10-1 and TRBJ2-3; D possibly matches TRBD1 or TRBD2 (6 bases each). This CDR3 has 16 amino acids. The ends were cut back, 6 bases at V and 2 bases at J, with 18 bases in the middle. Germline V lookup: CDR1 WNHNN, CDR2 SYGVQD (reference sequence). CDR3 protein: CASSHTSRGDTDTQYF. CDR3 nucleotide sequence: TGCGCCAGCAGCCACACATCGAGGGGGGACACAGATACGCAGTATTTT.